These T cell receptor beta chains were read from a single sample in a study of T cell responses to AZD1222 COVID-19 vaccine. Clones were sequenced by immunoSEQ multiplex PCR, and TCRdb holds only the in-frame ones, with some missing. The top ten hold roughly 1.6% of the sample, which has about 150,000 clones, 90% seen once. Material: peripheral blood, obtained 28 days after the second AZD1222 dose. The receptors originated from an adult who received the AZD1222 COVID-19 vaccine. The CDR3 runs from the conserved cysteine through the conserved F or W. The D gene is left open where the match is weak. Size tells how often a clone was seen (once, few, many) or the class of an expanded clone, and some rows leave it out.

CDR3aa	CDR3nt	v_gene	abundance	d_gene	j_gene
CASRGRGWGTDTQYF	TGTGCCAGCAGGGGCAGGGGCTGGGGAACAGATACGCAGTATTTT	TRBV2	NA	NA	TRBJ2-3
CASSDFPVSYEQYF	TGCGCCAGCAGTGATTTCCCGGTCTCCTACGAGCAGTACTTC	TRBV10-2	NA	NA	TRBJ2-7
CATSTPLDSSYEQYF	TGTGCCACCTCGACCCCACTTGACAGCTCCTACGAGCAGTACTTC	TRBV15	once	NA	TRBJ2-7
CASSEFQGGGYTF	TGTGCCAGCAGTGAATTTCAGGGAGGCGGCTACACCTTC	TRBV25-1	few	NA	TRBJ1-2
CASSSVPPTVYEQYF	TGTGCCAGCAGTTCAGTCCCCCCGACAGTCTACGAGCAGTACTTC	TRBV6-2/TRBV6-3	NA	NA	TRBJ2-7
CATSDFGKGDGALDWDFQFF	TGTGCCACCAGTGATTTCGGCAAGGGTGACGGGGCGCTAGATTGGGATTTTCAGTTCTTC	TRBV24-1	NA	NA	TRBJ2-1
CASSLFRDRTPRSYNSPLHF	TGTGCCAGCAGTTTATTCCGGGACAGAACTCCGAGAAGCTATAATTCACCCCTCCACTTT	TRBV27	NA	TRBD1	TRBJ1-6
CATSRVAGSYEQYF	TGTGCCACCAGCAGGGTAGCGGGATCCTACGAGCAGTACTTC	TRBV15	NA	TRBD2	TRBJ2-7
CASSIVPDYIGGYTF	TGTGCCAGTAGTATAGTCCCGGACTACATCGGCGGCTACACCTTC	TRBV19	NA	NA	TRBJ1-2
CASSGQDRGRNEQFF	TGCGCCAGCAGTGGCCAGGACAGGGGGCGGAATGAGCAGTTCTTC	TRBV10-1	NA	TRBD1	TRBJ2-1
CASSIDPTGGTEAFF	TGTGCCAGTAGTATAGATCCTACAGGGGGCACTGAAGCTTTCTTT	TRBV19	NA	TRBD1	TRBJ1-1
CASSVFITGELFF	TGTGCCAGTAGTGTCTTTATCACCGGGGAGCTGTTTTTT	TRBV19	NA	NA	TRBJ2-2
CATSDSGRGPGELFF	TGTGCCACCAGTGATTCGGGCCGAGGGCCCGGGGAGCTGTTTTTT	TRBV24-1	NA	NA	TRBJ2-2
CASSLQRQAYGYTF	TGTGCCAGCAGCTTGCAAAGACAGGCGTATGGCTACACCTTC	TRBV5-5	NA	NA	TRBJ1-2
CASSLFRGGADTQYF	TGTGCCAGCAGTTTATTTCGAGGGGGTGCAGATACGCAGTATTTT	TRBV28	NA	NA	TRBJ2-3
CASSPGLVNTEAFF	TGCGCCAGCAGCCCAGGACTAGTGAACACTGAAGCTTTCTTT	TRBV5-1	NA	NA	TRBJ1-1
CASRDKGYNQPQHF	TGTGCCAGCAGGGATAAGGGTTACAATCAGCCCCAGCATTTT	TRBV27	NA	NA	TRBJ1-5
CASSPSGTGRTPLHF	TGTGCCAGCTCACCATCCGGGACAGGGAGAACACCCCTCCACTTT	TRBV18	NA	TRBD1	TRBJ1-6
CASSLEGTIANSPLHF	TGCGCCAGCAGCCTAGAGGGGACGATTGCTAATTCACCCCTCCACTTT	TRBV5-1	NA	NA	TRBJ1-6
CASNPGGGTEAFF	TGTGCCAGCAATCCAGGAGGGGGCACTGAAGCTTTCTTT	TRBV6-5	NA	NA	TRBJ1-1
CASSLNPNSGGETQYF	TGCGCCAGCAGCTTGAATCCCAATAGCGGGGGAGAGACCCAGTACTTC	TRBV5-1	NA	TRBD2	TRBJ2-5
CASGLPVGELFF	TGTGCCAGTGGTCTTCCGGTCGGGGAGCTGTTTTTT	TRBV19	NA	NA	TRBJ2-2
CASNIGANTGELFF	TGCGCCAGCAATATAGGGGCGAACACCGGGGAGCTGTTTTTT	TRBV4-1	NA	NA	TRBJ2-2
CASSLGPGRNTEAFF	TGTGCCAGCAGCTTGGGCCCGGGCAGGAACACTGAAGCTTTCTTT	TRBV5-5	NA	NA	TRBJ1-1
CASSLGDFSYQETQYF	TGCGCCAGCAGCTTGGGTGACTTCTCCTACCAAGAGACCCAGTACTTC	TRBV5-1	NA	NA	TRBJ2-5
CASSAPQGQQETQYF	TGTGCCAGCAGCGCTCCCCAGGGACAGCAAGAGACCCAGTACTTC	TRBV9	NA	TRBD1	TRBJ2-5
CASSEEAAVTEAFF	TGTGCCAGCAGTGAAGAGGCGGCGGTCACTGAAGCTTTCTTT	TRBV6-1	few	NA	TRBJ1-1
CSAPTQGHEQFF	TGCAGTGCTCCCACTCAGGGGCATGAGCAGTTCTTC	TRBV29-1	few	NA	TRBJ2-1
CATSSAIGRIYGYTF	TGTGCCACCAGCAGCGCCATCGGGAGGATCTATGGCTACACCTTC	TRBV15	NA	NA	TRBJ1-2
CASSSGTAYYGYTF	TGCGCCAGCAGCTCCGGGACGGCTTACTATGGCTACACCTTC	TRBV5-1	NA	NA	TRBJ1-2
CASSPVGGAVQPQHF	TGTGCCAGCTCACCAGTGGGCGGGGCGGTCCAGCCCCAGCATTTT	TRBV18	NA	NA	TRBJ1-5
CAWSVAGGGEQYF	TGTGCCTGGAGCGTAGCGGGAGGGGGCGAGCAGTACTTC	TRBV30	NA	TRBD2	TRBJ2-7
CAISDPTHLSGRAYEQYF	TGTGCCATCAGTGACCCCACCCACCTGAGCGGGAGGGCCTACGAGCAGTACTTC	TRBV10-3	NA	TRBD2	TRBJ2-7
CASQTGFSRDTQYF	TGTGCCAGTCAAACAGGGTTTTCAAGAGATACGCAGTATTTT	TRBV6-5	NA	NA	TRBJ2-3
CASTRDRSMAEAFF	TGTGCCAGCACCAGGGACAGGAGTATGGCTGAAGCTTTCTTT	TRBV6-5	NA	TRBD1	TRBJ1-1
CAYSAGSQETQYF	TGTGCCTATAGCGCAGGGAGCCAAGAGACCCAGTACTTC	TRBV28	NA	NA	TRBJ2-5
CASSDQAAANYGYTF	TGTGCCAGCAGCGACCAGGCAGCGGCGAACTATGGCTACACCTTC	TRBV7-8	NA	NA	TRBJ1-2
CASSRRDEQYF	TGTGCCAGCAGTCGGCGGGACGAGCAGTACTTC	TRBV25-1	once	NA	TRBJ2-7
CASAADNEQFF	TGTGCCAGCGCGGCAGACAATGAGCAGTTCTTC	TRBV12-3/TRBV12-4	NA	NA	TRBJ2-1
CATSRDGFSNQPQHF	TGTGCCACCAGCAGAGATGGCTTCAGCAATCAGCCCCAGCATTTT	TRBV15	NA	NA	TRBJ1-5
CATRRDGGRNEQFF	TGTGCCACTCGGAGGGACGGTGGGAGGAATGAGCAGTTCTTC	TRBV6-5	NA	NA	TRBJ2-1
CASSLATGGTSAAFF	TGTGCCAGCAGCTTAGCGACAGGGGGCACGTCGGCGGCTTTCTTT	TRBV7-2	NA	TRBD1	TRBJ1-1
CASSSYSYEQYF	TGCGCCAGCAGCTCCTACTCCTACGAGCAGTACTTC	TRBV5-1	NA	NA	TRBJ2-7
CASSLRTENNEKLFF	TGCGCCAGCAGCTTGCGGACAGAGAATAATGAAAAACTGTTTTTT	TRBV5-1	NA	NA	TRBJ1-4
CASSQDSGQGLFVGSPLHF	TGCGCCAGCAGCCAAGATAGCGGACAGGGCTTATTCGTAGGATCACCCCTCCACTTT	TRBV4-1	NA	TRBD1	TRBJ1-6
CASSPQTGPNTEAFF	TGTGCCAGCAGTCCTCAAACAGGGCCGAACACTGAAGCTTTCTTT	TRBV25-1	NA	NA	TRBJ1-1
CASSAGTGVNIQYF	TGTGCCAGCAGCGCTGGGACAGGGGTGAACATTCAGTACTTC	TRBV7-3	few	TRBD1	TRBJ2-4
CASSPPASPPFF	TGTGCCAGCAGCCCTCCGGCTAGTCCGCCTTTCTTT	TRBV27	NA	NA	TRBJ1-1
CASSFGTGGAKTGELFF	TGTGCCAGCAGCTTCGGGACAGGGGGCGCGAAGACCGGGGAGCTGTTTTTT	TRBV7-2	NA	TRBD1	TRBJ2-2
CASLLTSNTEAFF	TGTGCCAGCCTTTTAACATCGAACACTGAAGCTTTCTTT	TRBV2	once	NA	TRBJ1-1
CASSQDAVDGSNEKLFF	TGCGCCAGCAGCCAAGATGCCGTGGACGGGAGTAATGAAAAACTGTTTTTT	TRBV4-1	NA	NA	TRBJ1-4
CASSSLAGGQETQYF	TGCGCCAGCAGCTCACTAGCGGGGGGGCAGGAGACCCAGTACTTC	TRBV5-1	NA	TRBD2	TRBJ2-5
CSVDEQGNTEAFF	TGCAGCGTTGACGAACAGGGGAACACTGAAGCTTTCTTT	TRBV29-1	NA	NA	TRBJ1-1
CASSKRGQRSYEQYF	TGTGCCAGCAGCAAAAGAGGACAAAGATCCTACGAGCAGTACTTC	TRBV21-1	NA	NA	TRBJ2-7
CASSLAVVSTGELFF	TGCGCCAGCAGCTTGGCTGTGGTTTCAACCGGGGAGCTGTTTTTT	TRBV5-1	NA	NA	TRBJ2-2
CASLDRVRDSNQPQHF	TGTGCCAGCCTGGACAGGGTGAGGGACAGCAATCAGCCCCAGCATTTT	TRBV19	NA	TRBD1	TRBJ1-5
CAIRRGQSTNEKLFF	TGTGCCATCAGGAGAGGACAGTCAACTAATGAAAAACTGTTTTTT	TRBV10-3	once	NA	TRBJ1-4